This TCR beta chain was captured by sequencing in a study of shared T cell receptors in the human thymus. Repertoires were generated with immunoSEQ multiplex PCR, while TCRdb's copy carries only in-frame clones and drops some. The sample yields 500,000 to 550,000 clones, approximately 78% seen once. Germline lookup yields CDR1 MNHEY and CDR2 SVGAGI. The CDR3 length is 16 residues. V shed 3 bases and J shed 4 bases, with 17 bases lying between them. This sample also appeared in a second study, on human thymus T cells.

The sequence was collected from a boy younger than two with a congenital heart defect. Sequencing input: thymocytes. This chain uses TRBV6-5 with TRBJ2-3; a possible D gene is TRBD2 (5 bases). The CDR3 sequence is CASSYRKRTLADTQYF. The CDR3 nucleotides are TGTGCCAGCAGTTATCGAAAGCGGACGTTAGCAGATACGCAGTATTTT.